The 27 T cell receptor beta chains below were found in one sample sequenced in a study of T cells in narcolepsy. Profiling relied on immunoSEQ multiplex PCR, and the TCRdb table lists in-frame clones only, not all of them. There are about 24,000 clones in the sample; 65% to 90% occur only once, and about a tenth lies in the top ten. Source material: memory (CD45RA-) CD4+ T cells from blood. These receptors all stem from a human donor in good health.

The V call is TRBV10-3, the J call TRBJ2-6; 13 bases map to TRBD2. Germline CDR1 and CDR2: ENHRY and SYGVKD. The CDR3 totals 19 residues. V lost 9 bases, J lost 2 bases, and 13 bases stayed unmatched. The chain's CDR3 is CAISGHPGTSGTGANVLTF. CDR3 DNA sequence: TGTGCCATTAGCGGTCACCCAGGGACTAGCGGGACTGGGGCCAACGTCCTGACTTTC.

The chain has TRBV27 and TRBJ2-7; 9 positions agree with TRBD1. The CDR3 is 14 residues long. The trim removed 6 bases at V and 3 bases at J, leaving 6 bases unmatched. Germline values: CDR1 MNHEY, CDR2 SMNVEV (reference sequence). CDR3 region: CASREGTGRYEQYF. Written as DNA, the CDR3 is TGTGCCAGCAGAGAAGGGACAGGGCGCTACGAGCAGTACTTC.

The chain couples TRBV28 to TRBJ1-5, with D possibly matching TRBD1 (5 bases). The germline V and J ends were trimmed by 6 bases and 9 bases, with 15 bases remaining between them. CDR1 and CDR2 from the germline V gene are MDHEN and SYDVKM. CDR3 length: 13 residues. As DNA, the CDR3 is TGTGCCAGCAGATTGGGGGGGAGTAGGCCCCAGCATTTT. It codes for CASRLGGSRPQHF.

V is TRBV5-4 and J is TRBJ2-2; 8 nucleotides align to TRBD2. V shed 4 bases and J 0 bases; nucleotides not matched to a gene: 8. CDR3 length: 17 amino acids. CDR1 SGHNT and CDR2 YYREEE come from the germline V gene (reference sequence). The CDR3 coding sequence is TGTGCCAGCAGCCCCCTGACGGGAGGGGCGAACACCGGGGAGCTGTTTTTT. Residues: CASSPLTGGANTGELFF.

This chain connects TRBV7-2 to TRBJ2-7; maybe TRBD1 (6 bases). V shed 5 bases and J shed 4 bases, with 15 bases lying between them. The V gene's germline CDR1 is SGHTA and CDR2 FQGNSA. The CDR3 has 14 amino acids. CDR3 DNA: TGTGCCAGCAGCCTCAACACAGGGTGGTACGAGCAGTACTTC. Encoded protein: CASSLNTGWYEQYF.

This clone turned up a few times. In DNA, the CDR3 is TGTGCCAGCAGCTTGCGGGAGGGGTCCTCCTACGAGCAGTACTTC. Translated: CASSLREGSSYEQYF. This chain links TRBV7-8 with TRBJ2-7; 9 positions match TRBD2. V shed 3 bases and J 0 bases; nucleotides not matched to a gene: 3. Germline CDR1 reads SGHVS; CDR2 reads FQNEAQ. This CDR3 is 15 amino acids long.

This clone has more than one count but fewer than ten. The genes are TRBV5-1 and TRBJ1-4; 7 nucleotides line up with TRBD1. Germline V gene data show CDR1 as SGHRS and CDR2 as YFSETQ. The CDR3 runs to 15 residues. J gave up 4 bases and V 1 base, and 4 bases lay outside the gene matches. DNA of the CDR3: TGCGCCAGCAGCTTGTCCGGGACAGATAATGAAAAACTGTTTTTT. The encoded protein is CASSLSGTDNEKLFF.

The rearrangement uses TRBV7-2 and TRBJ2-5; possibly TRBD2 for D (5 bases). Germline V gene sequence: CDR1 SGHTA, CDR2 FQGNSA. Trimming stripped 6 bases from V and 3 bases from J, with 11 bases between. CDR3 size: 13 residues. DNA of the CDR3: TGTGCCAGCAGGAGGGTCGTGGAAGAGACCCAGTACTTC. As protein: CASRRVVEETQYF. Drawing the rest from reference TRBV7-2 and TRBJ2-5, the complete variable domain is GAGVSQSPSNKVTEKGKDVELRCDPISGHTALYWYRQSLGQGLEFLIYFQGNSAPDKSGLPSDRFSAERTGGSVSTLTIQRTQQEDSAVYLCASRRVVEETQYFGPGTRLLVL.

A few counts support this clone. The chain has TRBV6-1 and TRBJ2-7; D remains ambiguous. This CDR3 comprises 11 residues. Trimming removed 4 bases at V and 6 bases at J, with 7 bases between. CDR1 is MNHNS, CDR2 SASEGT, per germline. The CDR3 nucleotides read TGTGCCAGCAGTGCCCGACTCGAGCAGTACTTC. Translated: CASSARLEQYF.

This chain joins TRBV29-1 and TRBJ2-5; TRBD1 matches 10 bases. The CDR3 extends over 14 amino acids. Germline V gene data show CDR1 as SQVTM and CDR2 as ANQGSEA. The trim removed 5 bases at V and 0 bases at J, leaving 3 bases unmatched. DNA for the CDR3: TGCAGCGTTCGGACAGGGGGGTACCAAGAGACCCAGTACTTC. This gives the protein CSVRTGGYQETQYF.

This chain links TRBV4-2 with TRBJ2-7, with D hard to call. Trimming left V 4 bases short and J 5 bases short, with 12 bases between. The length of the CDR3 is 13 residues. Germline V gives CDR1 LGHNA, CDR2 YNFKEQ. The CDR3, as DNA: TGTGCCAGCAGCCCCCCCGCAAGCGACGAGCAGTACTTC. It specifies CASSPPASDEQYF.

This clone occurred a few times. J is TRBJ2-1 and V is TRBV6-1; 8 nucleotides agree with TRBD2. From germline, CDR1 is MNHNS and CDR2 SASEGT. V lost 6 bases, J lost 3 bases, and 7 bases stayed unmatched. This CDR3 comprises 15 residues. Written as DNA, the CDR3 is TGTGCCAGCAGGACCGGGAGGGGCGACTACAATGAGCAGTTCTTC. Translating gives CASRTGRGDYNEQFF.

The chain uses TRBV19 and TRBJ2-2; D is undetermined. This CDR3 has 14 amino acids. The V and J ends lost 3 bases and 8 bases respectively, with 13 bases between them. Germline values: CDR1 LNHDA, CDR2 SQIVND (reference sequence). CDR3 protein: CASSITRAGGELFF. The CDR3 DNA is TGTGCCAGTAGTATCACCCGAGCCGGGGGGGAGCTGTTTTTT.

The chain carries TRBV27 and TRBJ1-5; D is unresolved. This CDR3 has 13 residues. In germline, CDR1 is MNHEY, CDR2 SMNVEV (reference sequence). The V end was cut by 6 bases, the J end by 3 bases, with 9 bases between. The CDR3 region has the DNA TGTGCCAGCAGATCAGAGTCCAATCAGCCCCAGCATTTT. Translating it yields CASRSESNQPQHF.

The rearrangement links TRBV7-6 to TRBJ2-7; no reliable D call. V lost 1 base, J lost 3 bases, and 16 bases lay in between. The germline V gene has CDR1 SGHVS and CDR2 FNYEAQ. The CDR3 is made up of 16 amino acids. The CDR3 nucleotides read TGTGCCAGCAGCTTAGGGGTGGCAACCCAAGACTACGAGCAGTACTTC. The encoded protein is CASSLGVATQDYEQYF.

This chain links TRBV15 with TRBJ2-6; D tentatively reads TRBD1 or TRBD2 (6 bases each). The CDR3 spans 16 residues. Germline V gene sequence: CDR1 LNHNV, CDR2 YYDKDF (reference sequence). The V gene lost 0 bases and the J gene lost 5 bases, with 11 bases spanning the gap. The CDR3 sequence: CATSREDGGRANVLTF. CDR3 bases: TGTGCCACCAGCAGAGAGGACGGGGGCAGGGCCAACGTCCTGACTTTC.

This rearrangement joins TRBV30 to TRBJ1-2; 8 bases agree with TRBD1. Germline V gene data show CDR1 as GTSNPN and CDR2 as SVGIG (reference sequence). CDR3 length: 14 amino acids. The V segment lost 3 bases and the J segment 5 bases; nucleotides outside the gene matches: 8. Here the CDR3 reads CAWSTRTGRYGYTF. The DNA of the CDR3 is TGTGCCTGGAGCACCAGGACAGGGAGGTATGGCTACACCTTC.

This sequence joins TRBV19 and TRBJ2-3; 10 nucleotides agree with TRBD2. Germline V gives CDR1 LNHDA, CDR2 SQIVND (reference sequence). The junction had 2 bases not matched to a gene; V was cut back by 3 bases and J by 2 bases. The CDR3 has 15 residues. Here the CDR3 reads CASSMLAGVTDTQYF. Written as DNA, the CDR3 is TGTGCCAGTAGTATGCTAGCGGGAGTCACAGATACGCAGTATTTT.

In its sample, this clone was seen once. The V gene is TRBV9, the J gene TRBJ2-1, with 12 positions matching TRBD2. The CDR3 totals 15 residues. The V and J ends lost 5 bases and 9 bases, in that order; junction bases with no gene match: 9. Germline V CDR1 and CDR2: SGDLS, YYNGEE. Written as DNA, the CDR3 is TGTGCCAGCAGTGATCCGGGACTAGCGGGTAGTGAGCAGTTCTTC. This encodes CASSDPGLAGSEQFF. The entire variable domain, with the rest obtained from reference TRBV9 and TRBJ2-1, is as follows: DSGVTQTPKHLITATGQRVTLRCSPRSGDLSVYWYQQSLDQGLQFLIQYYNGEERAKGNILERFSAQQFPDLHSELNLSSLELGDSALYFCASSDPGLAGSEQFFGPGTRLTVL.

The CDR3 DNA reads as TGTGCCAGCACGTTTCGGAGCGGGGCGACCTACGAGCAGTACTTC. It encodes CASTFRSGATYEQYF. The V gene is TRBV27, the J gene TRBJ2-7; TRBD2 matches at 7 bases. V gave up 7 bases and J gave up 2 bases; unmatched junction bases: 11. This CDR3 is 15 amino acids long. Germline assignment: CDR1 MNHEY and CDR2 SMNVEV (reference sequence).

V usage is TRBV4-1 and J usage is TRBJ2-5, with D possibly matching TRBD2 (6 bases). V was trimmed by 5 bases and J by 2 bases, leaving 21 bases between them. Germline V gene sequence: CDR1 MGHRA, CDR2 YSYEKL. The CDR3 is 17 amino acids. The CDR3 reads CASSLPAGRGGQETQYF. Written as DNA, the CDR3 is TGCGCCAGCAGCTTGCCCGCGGGAAGGGGTGGGCAAGAGACCCAGTACTTC.

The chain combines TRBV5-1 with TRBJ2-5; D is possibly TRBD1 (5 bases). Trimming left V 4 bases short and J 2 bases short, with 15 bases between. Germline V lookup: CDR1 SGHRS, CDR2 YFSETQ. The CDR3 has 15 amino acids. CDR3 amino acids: CASSPAGMQQETQYF. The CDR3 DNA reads TGCGCCAGCAGCCCCGCAGGGATGCAACAAGAGACCCAGTACTTC.

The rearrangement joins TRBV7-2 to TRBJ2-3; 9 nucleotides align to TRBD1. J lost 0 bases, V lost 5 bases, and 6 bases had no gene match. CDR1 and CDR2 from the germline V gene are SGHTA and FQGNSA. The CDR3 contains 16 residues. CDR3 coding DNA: TGTGCCAGCAGCGCCCGACAGGGGGGTAGCACAGATACGCAGTATTTT. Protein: CASSARQGGSTDTQYF.

This chain's CDR3 is CASSHATGNTEAFF. The CDR3 nucleotides read TGTGCCAGCAGCCACGCTACCGGAAACACTGAAGCTTTCTTT. J is TRBJ1-1 and V is TRBV4-2; the D is unclear. V was clipped by 3 bases and J by 2 bases, with 10 bases between them. The CDR3 extends over 14 amino acids. The germline CDR1 and CDR2 sequences are LGHNA and YNFKEQ.

CDR3 sequence: CAISPLQGTSGTSEQYF. The CDR3, as DNA: TGTGCCATCAGCCCATTACAGGGGACTAGCGGGACGAGCGAGCAGTACTTC. The chain links TRBV10-3 to TRBJ2-7; 13 bases fit TRBD2. The CDR3 is 17 amino acids. Germline V gene sequence: CDR1 ENHRY, CDR2 SYGVKD. Germline trimming cut 6 bases from V and 6 bases from J; bases unmatched to any gene: 14.

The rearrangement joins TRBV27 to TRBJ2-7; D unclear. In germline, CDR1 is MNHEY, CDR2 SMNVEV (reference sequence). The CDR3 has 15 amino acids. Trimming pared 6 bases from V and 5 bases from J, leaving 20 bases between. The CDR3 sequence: CASSPTTGRPHEQYF. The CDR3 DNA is TGTGCCAGCAGCCCCACGACGGGCAGACCCCACGAGCAGTACTTC.

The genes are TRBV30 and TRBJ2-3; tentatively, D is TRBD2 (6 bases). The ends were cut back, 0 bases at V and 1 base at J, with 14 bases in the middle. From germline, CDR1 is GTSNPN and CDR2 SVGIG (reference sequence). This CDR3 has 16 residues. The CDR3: CAWSVGVAEGTDTQYF. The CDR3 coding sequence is TGTGCCTGGAGTGTAGGGGTAGCGGAAGGCACAGATACGCAGTATTTT.